These 4 T cell receptor beta chains were sequenced from one sample in a study of monozygotic twins with inflammatory bowel disease (dated by TCRdb to 2018 to 2020). Libraries came from 5' RACE. The sequencing machine was an Illumina HiSeq 2500. The reads were reprocessed in TCRdb, with one entry per CDR3 protein sequence and no accompanying DNA. The sample table gives approximately 45,000 distinct CDR3 sequences. The ten largest clones capture around 5.3% of the sample. Sequenced: blood. These receptors were taken from a human donor with ulcerative colitis or Crohn's disease, or a healthy co-twin of an affected twin (not recorded which).

The chain couples TRBV20-1 to TRBJ1-1; the D call of TRBD1 rests on TCRdb alone, since no DNA is present to check it. CDR1 is DFQATT and CDR2 is SNEGSKA in the germline V gene (reference sequence). The CDR3 totals 12 residues. The CDR3 sequence: CRVGGRDTEAFF.

The CDR3: CASSNLRDRGQSNQPQHF. The chain joins TRBV21-1 to TRBJ1-5; as DNA is missing, the TRBD1 call by TCRdb cannot be tested. TRBV21-1 is marked as a pseudogene. This CDR3 has 18 amino acids.

The chain links TRBV2 to TRBJ1-1. The CDR3 contains 14 residues. Germline V gives CDR1 SNHLY, CDR2 FYNNEI. This CDR3 is CASSGIAANTEAFF.

This sequence joins TRBV6-4 and TRBJ2-2. The CDR3 totals 14 residues. Germline V gene data show CDR1 as MRHNA and CDR2 as SNTAGT. The CDR3 loop is CASSDSVGTGELFF.